The T cell receptor (beta chain) under discussion was sequenced for a study of shared clonotypes between healthy human individuals. Findings and limits, study-wide: Clonotype sharing among the donors was expected to vary with sequencing depth.

Trimming stripped 0 bases from V and 7 bases from J, with 10 bases between. The CDR3 covers 13 residues. From germline, CDR1 is KGHSH and CDR2 LQKENI. Of note for this clone: Its antigen is as yet unknown.

TCRdb's copy holds only in-frame clones and misses some; the assay was immunoSEQ multiplex PCR. Of approximately 2,000,000 clones in the sample, under 95% were seen once. The sequence was collected from a man younger than 30 in good health. Some clones in this sample may be carry-over from other donors' samples. The rearrangement links TRBV18 to TRBJ2-7; D unclear. Material: naive CD4+ T cells from PBMCs. Sample subset: CD45RA+ positively selected. The CDR3 sequence: CASSPPGPTEQYF. The CDR3 DNA reads as TGTGCCAGCTCACCACCCGGGCCAACGGAGCAGTACTTC. The whole variable domain, filled in from reference TRBV18 and TRBJ2-7, reads NAGVMQNPRHLVRRRGQEARLRCSPMKGHSHVYWYRQLPEEGLKFMVYLQKENIIDESGMPKERFSAEFPKEGPSILRIQQVVRGDSAAYFCASSPPGPTEQYFGPGTRLTVT.